Listed below are T cell receptor beta chains from one sample, sequenced in a study of blood T cell repertoires in COVID-19. Repertoires were generated with immunoSEQ multiplex PCR, while TCRdb's copy carries only in-frame clones and drops some. Among 100,000 to 150,000 clones, 81% were seen once, and the ten largest hold about 15%. The specimen sequenced was peripheral blood. Receptors originate from a man in his thirties or forties with COVID-19, enrolled during active disease. Both conserved end residues are part of each CDR3. A D gene is named only where the DNA matches it firmly. Clone size is stated in some rows and not others, as once, few, many or a class when expanded.

j_call d_call v_call clone_size cdr3_nt cdr3_aa
TRBJ1-3 . TRBV19 few TGTGCCAGTAGCCCCCTCAGGGGCCACCAAGTTCAATCCTCTGGAAACACCATATATTTT CASSPLRGHQVQSSGNTIYF
TRBJ2-5 TRBD1 TRBV7-9 . TGTGCCAGCAGCTTAGAGGGGACAGTAACCCCGCAAGAGACCCAGTACTTC CASSLEGTVTPQETQYF
TRBJ2-4 . TRBV7-9 few TGTGCCAGCAGCCCCCTGACAGGAGCTCTAGCCAAAAACATTCAGTACTTC CASSPLTGALAKNIQYF
TRBJ2-2 . TRBV4-3 . TGCGCCAGCAGCCTCAGTTTCACCGGGGAGCTGTTTTTT CASSLSFTGELFF
TRBJ2-2 TRBD2 TRBV4-1 . TGCGCCAGCAGCCCGGGGACTAGCGACAGTCCCGGGGAGCTGTTTTTT CASSPGTSDSPGELFF
TRBJ2-5 TRBD1 TRBV11-3 . TGTGCCAGCAGGATCGGCCCCGGGACAGGGGAGGAGACCCAGTACTTC CASRIGPGTGEETQYF
TRBJ2-7 TRBD1 TRBV29-1 . TGCAGCGTTGAGAAAATTGGTCGGGACAGTCCCTACGAGCAGTACTTC CSVEKIGRDSPYEQYF
TRBJ1-1 . TRBV3-1/TRBV3-2 . TGTGCCAGCAGCCCCCGGGGGGCGAACACTGAAGCTTTCTTT CASSPRGANTEAFF
TRBJ1-6 TRBD1 TRBV6-2/TRBV6-3 . TGTGCCAGCAGTCGGGACAGGGTGGTTTCACCCCTCCACTTT CASSRDRVVSPLHF
TRBJ1-2 TRBD1 TRBV7-9 . TGTGCCAGCACCCCCTCGGACAGGGGCTATGGCTACACCTTC CASTPSDRGYGYTF
TRBJ2-1 TRBD1 TRBV28 . TGTGCCAGCACCGGACAGGGATGGTCCAATGAGCAGTTCTTC CASTGQGWSNEQFF
TRBJ1-5 . TRBV19 . TGTGCCAGTAGTATACGAGATCAGCCCCAGCATTTT CASSIRDQPQHF
TRBJ1-3 . TRBV3-1/TRBV3-2 . TGTGCCAGCAGCCAAGAGGGGAACGCGGGGGGAAACACCATATATTTT CASSQEGNAGGNTIYF
TRBJ1-2 TRBD1 TRBV14 . TGTGCCAGCAGCGCCTCGACAGGGTGGTACCACTATGGCTACACCTTC CASSASTGWYHYGYTF
TRBJ2-3 . TRBV5-4 . TGTGCCAGCAGCTTCGCAGATACGCAGTATTTT CASSFADTQYF
TRBJ2-7 TRBD1 TRBV27 . TGTGCCAGCAGGCCCGGGACAGGGCGGGAGCAGTACTTC CASRPGTGREQYF
TRBJ2-7 TRBD2 TRBV9 . TGTGCCAGCAGCGCCTCTCAACTAGCGGAGGTGTACGAGCAGTACTTC CASSASQLAEVYEQYF
TRBJ2-7 TRBD2 TRBV28 . TGTGCCAGCAGAGGGAGGGGCGGGGGCTACGAGCAGTACTTC CASRGRGGGYEQYF
TRBJ2-2 . TRBV4-2 . TGTGCCAGCAGCCAAGAACGACAGACCGGGGAGCTGTTTTTT CASSQERQTGELFF
TRBJ2-1 TRBD2 TRBV7-2 . TGTGCCAGCAGCTTAGGGGGGGGATCCTACAATGAGCAGTTCTTC CASSLGGGSYNEQFF
TRBJ1-2 . TRBV28 . TGTGCCAGCAGTCTGCTCCGAGGTGGGGGCCCTGGCTACACCTTC CASSLLRGGGPGYTF
TRBJ2-5 TRBD2 TRBV19 few TGTGCCAGTAGTCTCACTACTAGCGGGAGACAAGAGACCCAGTACTTC CASSLTTSGRQETQYF
TRBJ1-1 . TRBV18 . TGTGCCAGCTCACCAATGAGTAACACTGAAGCTTTCTTT CASSPMSNTEAFF
TRBJ2-3 . TRBV3-1/TRBV3-2 . TGTGCCAGCAGCCCGAAGCAAGGACTCGTAAGAATGCAGTATTTT CASSPKQGLVRMQYF
TRBJ2-3 . TRBV2 . TGTGCCAGCAGTGAACCCCCCTTTACAGATACGCAGTATTTT CASSEPPFTDTQYF
TRBJ1-1 TRBD1 TRBV9 . TGTGCCAGCAGCGTCGGACAGGGGGCCAGGACTGAAGCTTTCTTT CASSVGQGARTEAFF
TRBJ1-3 . TRBV13 . TGTGCCAGCAGCTTAGCAGACATGCTCTCTGGAAACACCATATATTTT CASSLADMLSGNTIYF
TRBJ2-3 TRBD1 TRBV7-8 . TGTGCCAGCAGCTTGACAGGGGCGTTTAGCACAGATACGCAGTATTTT CASSLTGAFSTDTQYF
TRBJ2-7 . TRBV5-1 . TGCGCCAGCAGCTTTACCTACGAGCAGTACTTC CASSFTYEQYF
TRBJ1-2 . TRBV11-2 . TGTGCCAGCAGCTTAGGACAGGCCTATGGCTACACCTTC CASSLGQAYGYTF
TRBJ2-5 TRBD1 TRBV5-8 . TGTGCCAGCAGCACCCGACAGGGGCGAGAGACCCAGTACTTC CASSTRQGRETQYF
TRBJ1-5 . TRBV7-2 . TGTGCCAGCAGCTTTGACGGCAGGGCCAATCAGCCCCAGCATTTT CASSFDGRANQPQHF
TRBJ1-2 TRBD1 TRBV12-5 once TGTGCTAGTGGATCCTTAGACAGGGGGGGTAACTATAACTATGGCTACACCTTC CASGSLDRGGNYNYGYTF
TRBJ1-1 . TRBV1 . TGCACCAGCAGCCCATCGACAGTCTGCGAAGCTTTCTTT CTSSPSTVCEAFF
TRBJ1-1 . TRBV29-1 . TGCAGCGGACTTCGGGACGGAGGGGCGACTGAAGCTTTCTTT CSGLRDGGATEAFF
TRBJ2-5 TRBD2 TRBV7-9 . TGTGCCAGCAGCTTACCTCGCCTAGCGGGGGGTGTGGAGACCCAGTACTTC CASSLPRLAGGVETQYF
TRBJ2-3 . TRBV7-9 . TGTGCCAGCGGGGCTTCGCATAAAGATACGCAGTATTTT CASGASHKDTQYF
TRBJ2-1 . TRBV7-6 . TGTGCCAGCAGCCTGATCCTAGGGGGGGCGGGTGAGCAGTTCTTC CASSLILGGAGEQFF
TRBJ2-7 TRBD2 TRBV28 . TGTGCCAGCAGTTTTTTAGCGGGAGCGGGCTACGAGCAGTACTTC CASSFLAGAGYEQYF
TRBJ2-1 . TRBV5-4 . TGTGCCAGCAGCTTGGCCGTGCGGGCACTTTACAATGAGCAGTTCTTC CASSLAVRALYNEQFF
TRBJ1-2 . TRBV3-1/TRBV3-2 . TGTGCCAGCAGCCAACAGGGGTCTAAGTATGGCTACACCTTC CASSQQGSKYGYTF
TRBJ2-1 TRBD2 TRBV30 . TGTGCCGGGAGGGGAGCGGGCTACAATGAGCAGTTCTTC CAGRGAGYNEQFF
TRBJ2-7 TRBD1 TRBV27 . TGTGCCAGCACCTCCAGACAGGGATCCTACGAGCAGTACTTC CASTSRQGSYEQYF
TRBJ2-3 . TRBV30 . TGTGCCCTGTCTAGCAGTCCCGGCGCAGATACGCAGTATTTT CALSSSPGADTQYF
TRBJ1-5 . TRBV7-2 . TGTGCCAGCAGCTTGAGGGGAGGGAGCAATCAGCCCCAGCATTTT CASSLRGGSNQPQHF
TRBJ2-4 . TRBV13 . TGTGCCAGCAGCTTGGGACGGGGACTAGCCAAAAACATTCAGTACTTC CASSLGRGLAKNIQYF
TRBJ1-4 . TRBV18 . TGTGCCAGCTTTCGACGGGGTGCAACTAATGAAAAACTGTTTTTT CASFRRGATNEKLFF